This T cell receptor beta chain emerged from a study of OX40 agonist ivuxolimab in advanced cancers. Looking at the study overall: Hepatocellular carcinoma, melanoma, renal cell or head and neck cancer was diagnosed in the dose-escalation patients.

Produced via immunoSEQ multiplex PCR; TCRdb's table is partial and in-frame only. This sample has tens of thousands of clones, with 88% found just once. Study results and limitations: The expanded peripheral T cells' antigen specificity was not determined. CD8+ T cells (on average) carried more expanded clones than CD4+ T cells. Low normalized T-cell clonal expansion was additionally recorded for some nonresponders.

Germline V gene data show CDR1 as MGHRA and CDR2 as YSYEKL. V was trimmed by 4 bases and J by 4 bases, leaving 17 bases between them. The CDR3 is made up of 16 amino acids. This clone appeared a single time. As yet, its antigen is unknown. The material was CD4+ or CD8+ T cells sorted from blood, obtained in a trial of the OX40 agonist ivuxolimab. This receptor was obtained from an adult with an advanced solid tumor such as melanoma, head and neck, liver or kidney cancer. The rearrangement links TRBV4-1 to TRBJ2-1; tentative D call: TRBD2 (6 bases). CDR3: CASSPPGVADYNEQFF. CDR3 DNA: TGCGCCAGCAGCCCTCCCGGGGTAGCGGATTACAATGAGCAGTTCTTC.